The entry that follows covers one T cell receptor (beta chain) sequence. TCR beta CDR3 regions were amplified from RNA. A first-round RT-PCR of the TCR CDR3 used the HTBI primer set. TCRdb analysed the multiplex PCR reads with MiXCR anew, one entry per CDR3 protein. Of hundreds of thousands of distinct CDR3 sequences listed, 16% are singletons. In germline, CDR1 is SQVTM, CDR2 ANQGSEA. The CDR3 sequence is 12 residues long. V was shortened by 4 bases and J by 7 bases, with 11 bases between the two germline ends. This specimen comes from a study of T cells in Graves' hyperthyroidism and ophthalmopathy. Study details: Sampling of peripheral blood happened at initial diagnosis, prior to any treatment.

The rearrangement uses TRBV29-1 and TRBJ1-5; maybe TRBD1 (6 bases). The TCR originated in a woman aged 30 to 39 with Graves' hyperthyroidism. Sequencing was carried out using blood. Here the CDR3 DNA reads TGCAGCGTTGGAGGGGGAGGGCAGCCCCAGCATTTT. Translating gives CSVGGGGQPQHF.